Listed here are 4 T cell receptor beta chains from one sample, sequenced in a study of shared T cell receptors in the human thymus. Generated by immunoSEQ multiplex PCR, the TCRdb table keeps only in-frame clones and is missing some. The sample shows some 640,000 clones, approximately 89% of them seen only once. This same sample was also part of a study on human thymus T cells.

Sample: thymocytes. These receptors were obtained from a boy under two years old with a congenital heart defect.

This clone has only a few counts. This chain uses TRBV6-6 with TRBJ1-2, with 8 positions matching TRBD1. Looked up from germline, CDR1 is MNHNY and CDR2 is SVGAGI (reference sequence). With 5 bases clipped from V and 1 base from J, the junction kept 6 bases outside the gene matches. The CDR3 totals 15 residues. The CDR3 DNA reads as TGTGCCAGCAGTCTTACAGGGGGGGGTAACTATGGCTACACCTTC. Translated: CASSLTGGGNYGYTF.

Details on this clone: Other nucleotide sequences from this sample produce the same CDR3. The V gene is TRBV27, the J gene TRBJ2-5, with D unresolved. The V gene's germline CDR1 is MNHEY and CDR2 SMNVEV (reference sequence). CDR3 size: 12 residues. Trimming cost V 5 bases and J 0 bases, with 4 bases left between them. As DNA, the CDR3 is TGTGCCAGCAGTCCAAACCAAGAGACCCAGTACTTC. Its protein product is CASSPNQETQYF.

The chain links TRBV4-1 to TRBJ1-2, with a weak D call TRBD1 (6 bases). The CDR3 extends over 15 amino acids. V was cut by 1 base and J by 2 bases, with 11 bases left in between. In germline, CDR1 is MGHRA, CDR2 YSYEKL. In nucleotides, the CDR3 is TGCGCCAGCAGCCAAGGGGTAGGACAGAACTATGGCTACACCTTC. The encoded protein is CASSQGVGQNYGYTF.

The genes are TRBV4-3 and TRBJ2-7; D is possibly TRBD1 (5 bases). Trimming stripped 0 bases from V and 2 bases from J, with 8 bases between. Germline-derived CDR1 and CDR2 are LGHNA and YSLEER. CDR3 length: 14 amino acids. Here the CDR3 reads CASSQDRGPYEQYF. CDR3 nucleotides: TGCGCCAGCAGCCAAGATAGGGGCCCCTACGAGCAGTACTTC.